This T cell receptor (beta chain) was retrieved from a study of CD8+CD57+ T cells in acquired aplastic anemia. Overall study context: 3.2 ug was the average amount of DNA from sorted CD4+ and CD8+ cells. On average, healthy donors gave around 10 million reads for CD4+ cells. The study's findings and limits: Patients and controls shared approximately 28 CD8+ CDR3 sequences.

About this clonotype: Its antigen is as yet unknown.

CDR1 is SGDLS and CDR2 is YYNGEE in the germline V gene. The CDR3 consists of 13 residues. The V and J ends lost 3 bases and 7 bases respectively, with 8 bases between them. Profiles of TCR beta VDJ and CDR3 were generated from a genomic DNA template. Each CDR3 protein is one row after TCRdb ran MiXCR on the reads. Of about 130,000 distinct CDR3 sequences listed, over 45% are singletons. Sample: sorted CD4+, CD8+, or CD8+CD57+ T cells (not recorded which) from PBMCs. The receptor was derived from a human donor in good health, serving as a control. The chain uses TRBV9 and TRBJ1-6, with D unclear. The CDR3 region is CASSGDRNSPLHF. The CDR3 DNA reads TGTGCCAGCAGCGGTGACCGAAATTCACCCCTCCACTTT.